This T cell receptor beta chain is drawn from a study of blood T cell repertoires in COVID-19. The wider study: The United States, Italy and Spain were the sources of the acute and convalescent COVID-19 samples.

Original analysis: Amplification of reference gene primers provided the estimated nucleated cell counts. The assay was immunoSEQ multiplex PCR, and TCRdb's table has in-frame clones only and misses some. The V and J calls and clone size are taken from that table; D and trimming were inferred from the DNA. The sample gives 100,000 to 150,000 clones, 85% to 90% of which show up once; 3.2% is in the top ten. Recruited during active infection, patients (from Seattle) were subsequently followed longitudinally. Trimming shortened V by 1 base and J by 1 base, and 10 bases separated the two germline ends. This CDR3 is 15 amino acids long. Germline V lookup: CDR1 SGHTS, CDR2 YDEGEE.

The genes are TRBV5-8 and TRBJ2-3; D may be TRBD2 (5 bases). Source material: peripheral blood. This receptor was identified in a woman of 80 years or more with COVID-19, enrolled during active disease. CDR3 loop: CASSLSNGGTDTQYF. The CDR3 nucleotides read TGTGCCAGCAGCTTGTCCAACGGGGGCACAGATACGCAGTATTTT.